Given below is one T cell receptor (beta chain) in context. Its target is unknown. Germline CDR1 and CDR2: SGHRS and YFSETQ. V lost 5 bases and J lost 3, with 5 bases in between. CDR3 size: 11 residues. The sample originates from a study of T cells in Graves' hyperthyroidism and ophthalmopathy. Regarding the study as a whole: Most thyroid-expanded clonotypes above 0.001 were also found in blood.

TCR beta CDR3 regions were amplified from RNA. The HTBI set primed first-round TCR CDR3 RT-PCR. Each CDR3 protein gets one entry after TCRdb re-called the multiplex PCR reads with MiXCR. The table lists under 400,000 distinct CDR3 sequences, 16% of them singletons, with around 34% in the top ten. This chain connects TRBV5-1 to TRBJ1-2; unclear D gene. Sequenced: blood. The sequence derives from a man younger than 40 with Graves' hyperthyroidism. The CDR3 region is CASRADYGYTF. CDR3 nucleotides: TGCGCCAGCAGGGCAGACTATGGCTACACCTTC.